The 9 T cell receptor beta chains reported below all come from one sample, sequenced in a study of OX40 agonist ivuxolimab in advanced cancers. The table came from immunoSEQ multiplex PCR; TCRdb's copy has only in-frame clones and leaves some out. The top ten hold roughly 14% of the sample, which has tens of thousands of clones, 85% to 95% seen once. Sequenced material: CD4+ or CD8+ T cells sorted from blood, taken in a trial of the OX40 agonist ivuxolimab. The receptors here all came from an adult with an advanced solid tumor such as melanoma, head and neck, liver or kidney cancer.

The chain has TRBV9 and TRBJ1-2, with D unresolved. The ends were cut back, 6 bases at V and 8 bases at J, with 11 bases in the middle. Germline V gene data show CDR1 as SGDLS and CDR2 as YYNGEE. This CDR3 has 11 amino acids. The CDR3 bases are TGTGCCAGCAATCAACACGGGGGCTACACCTTC. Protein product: CASNQHGGYTF. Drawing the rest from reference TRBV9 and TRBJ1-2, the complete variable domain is DSGVTQTPKHLITATGQRVTLRCSPRSGDLSVYWYQQSLDQGLQFLIQYYNGEERAKGNILERFSAQQFPDLHSELNLSSLELGDSALYFCASNQHGGYTFGSGTRLTVV.

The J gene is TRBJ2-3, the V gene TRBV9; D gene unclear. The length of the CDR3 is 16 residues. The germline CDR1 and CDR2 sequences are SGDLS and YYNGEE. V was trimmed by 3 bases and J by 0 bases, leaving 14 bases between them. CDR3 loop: CASSAPVAASTDTQYF. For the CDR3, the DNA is TGTGCCAGCAGCGCCCCCGTGGCGGCGAGCACAGATACGCAGTATTTT.

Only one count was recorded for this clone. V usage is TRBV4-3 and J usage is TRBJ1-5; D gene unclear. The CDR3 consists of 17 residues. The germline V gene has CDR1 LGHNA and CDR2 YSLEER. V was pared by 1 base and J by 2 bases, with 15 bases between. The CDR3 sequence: CASSQGVGDMGNQPQHF. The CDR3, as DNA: TGCGCCAGCAGCCAAGGAGTTGGGGATATGGGCAATCAGCCCCAGCATTTT.

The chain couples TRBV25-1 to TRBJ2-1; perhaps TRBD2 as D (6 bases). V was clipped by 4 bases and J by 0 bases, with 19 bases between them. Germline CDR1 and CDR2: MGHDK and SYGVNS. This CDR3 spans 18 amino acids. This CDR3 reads CASSVPSRDSSSYNEQFF. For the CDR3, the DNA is TGTGCCAGCAGTGTACCCTCCCGGGACTCAAGCTCCTACAATGAGCAGTTCTTC.

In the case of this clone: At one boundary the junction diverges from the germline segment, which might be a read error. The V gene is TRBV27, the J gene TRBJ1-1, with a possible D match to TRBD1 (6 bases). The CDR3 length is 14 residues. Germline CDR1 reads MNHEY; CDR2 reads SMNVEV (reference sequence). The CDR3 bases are TGTGCCAGCAGTGTATCTTGGACAGACAGTGAAGCTTTCTTT. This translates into CASSVSWTDSEAFF.

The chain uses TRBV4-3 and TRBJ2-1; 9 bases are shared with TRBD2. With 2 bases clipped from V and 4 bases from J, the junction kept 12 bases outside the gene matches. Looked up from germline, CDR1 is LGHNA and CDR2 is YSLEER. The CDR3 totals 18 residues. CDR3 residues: CASSQYPPPSGDYNEQFF. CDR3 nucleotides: TGCGCCAGCAGCCAATACCCTCCCCCTAGCGGGGATTACAATGAGCAGTTCTTC.

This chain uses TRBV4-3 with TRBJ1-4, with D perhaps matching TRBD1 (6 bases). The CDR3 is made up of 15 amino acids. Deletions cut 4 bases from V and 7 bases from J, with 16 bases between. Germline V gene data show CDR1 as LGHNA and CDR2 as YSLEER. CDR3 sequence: CASSLQGGVGEKLFF. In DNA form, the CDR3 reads TGCGCCAGCAGCCTTCAAGGGGGGGTGGGTGAAAAACTGTTTTTT.

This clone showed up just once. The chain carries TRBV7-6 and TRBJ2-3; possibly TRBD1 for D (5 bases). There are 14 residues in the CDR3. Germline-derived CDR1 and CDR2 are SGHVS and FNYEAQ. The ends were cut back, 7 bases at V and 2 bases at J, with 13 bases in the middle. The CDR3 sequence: CASTLGPYTDTQYF. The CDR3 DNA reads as TGTGCCAGCACCTTGGGGCCCTACACAGATACGCAGTATTTT. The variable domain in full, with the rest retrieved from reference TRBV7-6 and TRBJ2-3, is GAGVSQSPRYKVTKRGQDVALRCDPISGHVSLYWYRQALGQGPEFLTYFNYEAQQDKSGLPNDRFSAERPEGSISTLTIQRTEQRDSAMYRCASTLGPYTDTQYFGPGTRLTVL.

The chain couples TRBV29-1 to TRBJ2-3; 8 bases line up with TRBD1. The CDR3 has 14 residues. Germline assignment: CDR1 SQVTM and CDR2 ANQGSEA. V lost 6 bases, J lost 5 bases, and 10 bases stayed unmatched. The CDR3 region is CSVYDRGLGDTQYF. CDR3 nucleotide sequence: TGCAGCGTCTACGACAGGGGCCTAGGAGATACGCAGTATTTT.